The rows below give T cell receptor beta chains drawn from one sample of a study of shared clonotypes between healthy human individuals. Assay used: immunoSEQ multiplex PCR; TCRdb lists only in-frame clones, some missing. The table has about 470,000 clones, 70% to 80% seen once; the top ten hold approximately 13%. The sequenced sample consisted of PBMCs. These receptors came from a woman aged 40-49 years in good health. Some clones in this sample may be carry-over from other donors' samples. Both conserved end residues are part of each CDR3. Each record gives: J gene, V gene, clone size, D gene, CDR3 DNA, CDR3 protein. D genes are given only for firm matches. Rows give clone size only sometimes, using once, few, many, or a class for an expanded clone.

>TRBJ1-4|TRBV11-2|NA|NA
TGTGCCAGCAGCTTAACGTCGGGAAATGAAAAACTGTTTTTT
CASSLTSGNEKLFF
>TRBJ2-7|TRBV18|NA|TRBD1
TGTGCCAGCTCACCAGCCCCGGGACAGGGGGCATCCTACGAGCAGTACTTC
CASSPAPGQGASYEQYF
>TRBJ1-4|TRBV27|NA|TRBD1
TGTGCCAGCAGTTACAGGGGGCATGAAAAACTGTTTTTT
CASSYRGHEKLFF
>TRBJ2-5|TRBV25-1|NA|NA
TGTGCCAGCAGAGTAGGGAACGACGGGACCCAGTACTTC
CASRVGNDGTQYF
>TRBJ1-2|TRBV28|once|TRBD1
TGTGCCAGCAGTTCCAGGGGGCACTATGGCTACACCTTC
CASSSRGHYGYTF
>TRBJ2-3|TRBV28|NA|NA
TGTGCCAGCAGTCTTTTAGCGTGGACGCAGTATTTT
CASSLLAWTQYF
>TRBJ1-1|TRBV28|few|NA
TGTGCCAGCAGTTCATATTCCCGAGACATTCTCGGTGAAGCTTTCTTT
CASSSYSRDILGEAFF
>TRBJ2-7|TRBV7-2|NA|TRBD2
TGTGCCAGCAGCCCACTAGCGGGAGTTTACGAGCAGTACTTC
CASSPLAGVYEQYF
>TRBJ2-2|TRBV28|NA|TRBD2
TGTGCCAGCAGTTTGGTGCTAGCGGGAAACACCGGGGAGCTGTTTTTT
CASSLVLAGNTGELFF
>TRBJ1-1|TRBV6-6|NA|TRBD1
TGTGCCAGCAGTTACCGCGGGACAGGGGAGTCCGAAGCTTTCTTT
CASSYRGTGESEAFF
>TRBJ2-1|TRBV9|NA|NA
TGTGCCAGCAGCGTAGCCCCCAGAGACAATGAGCAGTTCTTC
CASSVAPRDNEQFF
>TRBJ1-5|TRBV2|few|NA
TGTGCCAGCGGGACAAGAAGTAATCAGCCCCAGCATTTT
CASGTRSNQPQHF
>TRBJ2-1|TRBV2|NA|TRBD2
TGTGCCAGCAGCGTACCACTAGCGGGGGGATACAATGAGCAGTTCTTC
CASSVPLAGGYNEQFF
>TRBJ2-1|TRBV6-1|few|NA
TGTGCCAGCAGTGAACTGGCGGGAATGGGCAATGAGCAGTTCTTC
CASSELAGMGNEQFF
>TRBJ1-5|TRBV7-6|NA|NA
TGTGCCAGCAGCAGATTCCCGCGCGGTGGGGGGGCTAGCAATCAGCCCCAGCATTTT
CASSRFPRGGGASNQPQHF
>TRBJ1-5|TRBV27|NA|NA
TGTGCCAGCAGTTTTGCAGGGTCTAGCAATCAGCCCCAGCATTTT
CASSFAGSSNQPQHF
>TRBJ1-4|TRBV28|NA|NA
TGTGCCACAGGGGATGTCGCAACTAATGAAAAACTGTTTTTT
CATGDVATNEKLFF
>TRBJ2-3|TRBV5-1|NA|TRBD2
TGCGCCAGCTGCACTAGCGGGGATAGCACAGATACGCAGTATTTT
CASCTSGDSTDTQYF